The T cell receptor beta chain described here comes from a study of blood T cell repertoires in COVID-19. V was shortened by 0 bases and J by 6 bases, with 8 bases between the two germline ends. The CDR3 extends over 13 amino acids. Germline V gene sequence: CDR1 MNHEY, CDR2 SVGAGI. Profiled with immunoSEQ multiplex PCR; TCRdb holds only in-frame clones, not every one. The data hold 100,000 or so clones, with roughly 81% observed a single time. The sequencing input was peripheral blood. The genes are TRBV6-5 and TRBJ2-5, with D possibly matching TRBD1 (5 bases). This receptor was identified in a woman between 70 and 85 years old with acute or convalescent COVID-19. The CDR3 is CASSYSDSQTQYF. In nucleotides, the CDR3 is TGTGCCAGCAGTTACTCCGACAGCCAGACCCAGTACTTC.